A selection of T cell receptor beta chains follows, all from one sample in a study of CD8+CD57+ T cells in acquired aplastic anemia. TCRdb called the reads again in MiXCR, with one record for every CDR3 protein. Found here are 150,000 to 200,000 distinct CDR3 sequences, more than 45% of them singletons; the top ten hold 1.1%. The material sequenced was sorted CD4+, CD8+, or CD8+CD57+ T cells (not recorded which) from PBMCs. The source is a human donor with aplastic anemia. Both conserved end residues are part of each CDR3. Each record gives: CDR3 DNA, CDR3 protein, J gene, V gene, D gene, clone size. The D gene is left open where the match is weak. Expanded clones get a size class; other rows say once, few or many, or leave the size out.

TGTGCCATCAACACAGGGGGAATGTACGAGCAGTACTTC,CAINTGGMYEQYF,TRBJ2-7,TRBV10-3,TRBD1,-
TGCGCCAGCAGCTTCGGACAGGGGGCAGCCGGGGAGCTGTTTTTT,CASSFGQGAAGELFF,TRBJ2-2,TRBV5-1,TRBD1,-
TGTGCCAGCAGCTTAGAAGCTTTCTTT,CASSLEAFF,TRBJ1-1,TRBV7-9,-,few
TGCGCCAGCAGCTCGAGGGGAATCGTAGAGACCCAGTACTTC,CASSSRGIVETQYF,TRBJ2-5,TRBV5-1,-,many
TGTGCCAGCAGCGTTGACCTAGCGGGACGAGAGACCCAGTACTTC,CASSVDLAGRETQYF,TRBJ2-5,TRBV5-4,TRBD2,-
TGTGCCAGCAGCCGGGACAGGAACAATGAGCAGTTCTTC,CASSRDRNNEQFF,TRBJ2-1,TRBV12-3/TRBV12-4,TRBD1,many
TGTGCCAGCAGCCACACGGGACTTACGGGGGGGGCCAACGTCCTGACTTTC,CASSHTGLTGGANVLTF,TRBJ2-6,TRBV3-1,-,few
TGCAGCGTTGACGGACAGACCTTCGATGGCTACACCTTC,CSVDGQTFDGYTF,TRBJ1-2,TRBV29-1,-,-
TGCGCCAGCAGCCCCGACGAACAGGGGGACACTGAAGCTTTCTTT,CASSPDEQGDTEAFF,TRBJ1-1,TRBV4-1,TRBD1,many
TGTGCCAGCAGCTTGGCTACAGGCTCTGGAAACACCATATATTTT,CASSLATGSGNTIYF,TRBJ1-3,TRBV7-2,-,many
TGTGCCACCAGTGAAGGGCTCCGGGACAGTGAAGCTTTCTTT,CATSEGLRDSEAFF,TRBJ1-1,TRBV24-1,TRBD1,-
TGCAGTGCTAGAGGAGAGCGGGGGTCAACCTACAATGAGCAGTTCTTC,CSARGERGSTYNEQFF,TRBJ2-1,TRBV20-1,TRBD2,once
TGTGCCAGCTCACCAGCGGGCGAAGAAAAACTGTTTTTT,CASSPAGEEKLFF,TRBJ1-4,TRBV7-8,-,few
TGTGCCAGCAGCGTACGGATGAACGAGCAGTACTTC,CASSVRMNEQYF,TRBJ2-7,TRBV9,-,-
TGCGCCAGCAGTGACTCCCCTGGCGGGGGCTACGAGCAGTACTTC,CASSDSPGGGYEQYF,TRBJ2-7,TRBV9,TRBD2,-
TGTGCCAGCAGCCAAGAGGACCGAAATGAGCAGTTCTTC,CASSQEDRNEQFF,TRBJ2-1,TRBV14,-,-
TGTGCCAGTAGTAACGGTGGAGCCGGAAACACCATATATTTT,CASSNGGAGNTIYF,TRBJ1-3,TRBV19,-,many
TGTGCCAGCACCCGGGACTACCTTAGTAAGACCCAGTACTTC,CASTRDYLSKTQYF,TRBJ2-5,TRBV7-9,TRBD2,-
TGTGCCAGTAGTTTACAGTCTCCTGGAGGGAATCAGCCCCAGCATTTT,CASSLQSPGGNQPQHF,TRBJ1-5,TRBV19,-,many
TGTGCCAGCACAGGCAGGGAGCACTATGGCTACACCTTC,CASTGREHYGYTF,TRBJ1-2,TRBV2,-,-
TGTGCCAGCAGCGGGACAGCCGTGGATGGCTACACCTTC,CASSGTAVDGYTF,TRBJ1-2,TRBV2,TRBD1,once
TGTGCCAGCAGTGAGGGACAGCCTCAGCTCTATGGCTACACCTTC,CASSEGQPQLYGYTF,TRBJ1-2,TRBV2,TRBD1,-
TGTGCCAGCAGCTTTGCAAACTCTGGAAACACCATATATTTT,CASSFANSGNTIYF,TRBJ1-3,TRBV5-6,-,-
TGTGCCAGCAGCTTAGGCCCCAAGGATTCACCCCTCCACTTT,CASSLGPKDSPLHF,TRBJ1-6,TRBV7-8,-,many
TGTGCCAGCATCGATGGGGCAGCCGCTTTCTACGAGCAGTACTTC,CASIDGAAAFYEQYF,TRBJ2-7,TRBV2,-,-
TGTGCCACCTCATTATCGGGACACAGCTACGAGCAGTACTTC,CATSLSGHSYEQYF,TRBJ2-7,TRBV15,-,once
TGCAGCGTTTACAGGAACTACGAGCAGTACTTC,CSVYRNYEQYF,TRBJ2-7,TRBV29-1,-,-
TGTGCCAGCAGCCCGAGACGGACTAGAGGAGCTACTGGGGCCAACGTCCTGACTTTC,CASSPRRTRGATGANVLTF,TRBJ2-6,TRBV5-6,TRBD2,few
TGTGCCAGCATGGTGGGGGTCGCTGGAAACACCATATATTTT,CASMVGVAGNTIYF,TRBJ1-3,TRBV7-2,-,many
TGTGCCAGCAGTCCGACTAGCGGGGGGCACAATGAGCAGTTCTTC,CASSPTSGGHNEQFF,TRBJ2-1,TRBV12-3/TRBV12-4,TRBD2,many
TGCAGTGCTAGAGTGGGAGGAGCGAACACTGAAGCTTTCTTT,CSARVGGANTEAFF,TRBJ1-1,TRBV20-1,-,many
TGTGCCAGCAGTCAACAGGGTGGGCAGCCCCAGCATTTT,CASSQQGGQPQHF,TRBJ1-5,TRBV6-1,-,many
TGTGCCAGCAGCCGGGGGGACGGTCCCTACGAGCAGTACTTC,CASSRGDGPYEQYF,TRBJ2-7,TRBV3-1,-,many
TGTGCCAGCAGCGTAGTAGAGACAGGGGAGCAGTACTTC,CASSVVETGEQYF,TRBJ2-7,TRBV9,TRBD1,-
TGTGCCAGTAGTCCCCCTCCGAGGGGGGGCCTAGATACGCAGTATTTT,CASSPPPRGGLDTQYF,TRBJ2-3,TRBV19,-,many